This TCR beta chain originates from a study of identical twins (dated by TCRdb to the mid-2010s). For the wider study: The study deep-sequenced TCR alpha and beta repertoires from monozygotic twins, unrelated adults of various ages and cord blood to test whether fetal clonotypes persist. To rule out contamination, the twin experiments were replicated at different times with different library preparation protocols.

V loses 4 bases of germline sequence and J loses 9 bases, and the interval between the two ends is 14 bases. The CDR3 runs 13 residues from the cysteine to the phenylalanine. Only CDR3 DNA is held: 39 bases, read in frame from base 1. CDR1 SGHKS and CDR2 YYEKEE were looked up in the germline V gene (reference sequence). Only healthy Caucasian donors were included. Three pairs of female monozygotic twins, all aged about 18 to 30 years, made up the twin cohort. Positive isolation kits from Invitrogen were used to isolate CD4+ and CD8+ T cell populations. Points the paper makes about the study in general: Zero-insertion analyses could be partly confounded by invariant T cells such as MAIT and iNKT, though diverse VJ usage argued against such confounding for most clonotypes. The excess sharing between twins in beta out-of-frame sequences was weaker because fewer shared sequences reduced the signal-to-noise ratio. Abundant cord blood beta clonotypes had fewer insertions, young adult naive repertoires showed a similar but weaker trend, and memory repertoires showed no such trend. Compared with coincidental sharing between unrelated individuals, out-of-frame TCR alpha sequences shared between twins showed an excess of sequences with low generation probability. Recombination models systematically underestimated out-of-frame TCR alpha sharing in monozygotic twins but agreed with sharing between unrelated individuals. Because the same donors could not be followed over many years, the conclusions relied on cross-sectional statistical analysis.

This clonotype has only a few counts. It has no known antigen specificity. No much larger clonotype is one base removed from it; base qualities were not supplied. Libraries were built with 5' RACE. TCRdb shows the sequencer as Illumina HiSeq 2000. Template switching added a universal primer binding site, and the final cDNA carried a unique molecular identifier that allowed TCR cDNA molecules to be counted accurately. Specific primers in the conserved constant-segment region were used to synthesize first-strand cDNA for the TCR alpha and beta chains. To control for contamination, each cDNA library was double barcoded with a SMART-Mk sample barcode plus Illumina barcodes. TruSeq adapter sequences along with Illumina sample barcodes were introduced in two successive PCR steps. The TCR alpha and beta cDNA libraries were sequenced on the Illumina HiSeq platform using custom primers. The study's own analysis went as follows. MiGEC processed the raw reads to extract unique molecular identifiers, while MiXCR was used to determine the CDR3 positions. For each individual, recombination models were inferred using an EM algorithm with the repgenHMM and IGoR tools. The analysis of shared clonotypes was done with the tcR package in R, with sharing normalized by the product of cloneset sizes. To study raw recombination without the effects of thymic and clonal selection, out-of-frame nonproductive sequences were analyzed. Through fastp at Q25 and MiXCR, TCRdb rebuilt clones from the public reads, retaining in-frame beta chains. One record per CDR3 amino acid sequence lists the most common genes and DNA. These V and J calls rely on TCRdb rather than the paper's analysis. A total of about 240,000 distinct CDR3 sequences appear in this sample, 6.5% to 9% of them only once. Roughly 5% of the sample comes from the top ten.

These data also featured in a second study, about yellow fever vaccine responses in identical twins. Per the second study: According to the authors, the vaccine-induced T cell response in identical twins seemed to be partly convergent and partly specific to each individual. Focusing on identical twins, the study followed the T cell clones that responded to the vaccine, and did so with precision.

The source is a woman under 30 in good health. Material for sequencing was CD8+ T cells sorted from blood. The V gene is TRBV5-5 and the J gene is TRBJ2-1; too little of a D gene remains to name it. The CDR3 protein is CASSLGFQIEQFF. The DNA sequence is TGTGCCAGCAGCCTGGGGTTCCAGATTGAGCAGTTCTTC.